A single T cell receptor (beta chain) is shown here with its context. Its antigen is unidentified. Assay: immunoSEQ multiplex PCR; the TCRdb copy retains only in-frame clones and omits some. The sample contains fewer than 150,000 clones, about 85% of which appear only once. In germline, CDR1 is MDHEN, CDR2 SYDVKM. V lost 3 bases to trimming and J lost 8 bases; unmatched junction nucleotides: 6. CDR3 length equals 14 residues. The data were taken from a study of T cell responses to AZD1222 COVID-19 vaccine. Overall study findings and caveats: Once two AZD1222 doses were given, Spike-specific TCR breadth and depth went up.

J is TRBJ2-1 and V is TRBV28; 8 nucleotides align to TRBD2. The sequencing here drew on peripheral blood, taken on day 0 of AZD1222 vaccination. This clonotype was obtained from an adult in good health. The CDR3 DNA reads as TGTGCCAGCAGTTTGACGGGGGGGCTCGATGAGCAGTTCTTC. This sequence encodes CASSLTGGLDEQFF.